This TCR beta chain emerged from a study of Ad26.COV2.S vaccination and SARS-CoV-2 variants (dated by TCRdb to the early 2020s). For the wider study: Vaccine-arm donors came from COV1001, a multicentre, randomized, double-blind, placebo-controlled phase I-IIa trial of Ad26.COV2.S in healthy adults. Throughout the experiments and outcome assessment, investigators stayed blinded to trial group allocation. Ad26.COV2.S was administered intramuscularly at a dose of 5x10^10 or 1x10^11 viral particles, either as one shot or as two shots given 56 days apart. TCRbeta repertoire sequencing was used to assess the specificity and breadth of SARS-CoV-2-reactive T cell receptors after Ad26.COV2.S vaccination. Participants in the trial were split at random into five groups of five each, receiving low-dose or high-dose Ad26.COV2.S once or twice, or else placebo on both occasions. The TCR-sequenced set comprised approximately 32 samples: approximately 20 Ad26.COV2.S vaccine recipients, 5 placebo recipients and 8 SARS-CoV-2 convalescent individuals.

The immunoSEQ Assay was the method used to sequence TCRbeta CDR3 regions. After extraction, genomic DNA underwent amplification by bias-controlled multiplex PCR, followed by high-throughput sequencing. In the source study's methods: To quantify the absolute abundance of every unique TCRbeta CDR3 region, sequences were collapsed and filtered. T cell fraction was estimated by normalization of TCRbeta template counts to usable DNA, with usable DNA being measured through amplification of reference genes present in all nucleated cells. Repertoire TCRs were annotated as SARS-CoV-2-specific by exact matching of V gene, CDR3 amino acid sequence and J gene to a known reactive TCR set. The reference SARS-CoV-2 TCR set was obtained from MIRA and was filtered for enrichment in COVID-19-positive ImmuneCODE repertoires, whereby public or cross-reactive TCRs were removed. Drawing on the MIRA antigens, annotated TCRs were analysed further at the level of specific ORF or position within ORF. Breadth was defined as the number of annotated unique rearrangements divided by the total number of unique productive rearrangements, and depth was defined as the summed frequency of the annotated unique rearrangements. Two-sided Wilcoxon rank-sum tests were applied when comparing TCR breadth between groups. Here the immuneACCESS table is served through TCRdb, limited to in-frame sequences with V and J called. Missing clones are a known gap in these copies; in checked studies unresolved V genes cover under half, and the rest lacks a known reason. Clonal size and the V and J genes are those of that table, whereas D and trimming came from the DNA. In this sample the table shows about 400,000 clones, about four fifths of which occur a single time. 7% to 9.5% of the sample is held by the ten biggest clonotypes.

The CDR3 contains 14 residues, cysteine and phenylalanine counted. Only the CDR3 DNA is retained, 42 bases long and in frame from the first base. Looking up the germline V gene yields CDR1 SGDLS and CDR2 YYNGEE. The junction carries 9 bases between V and J, which are trimmed by 4 bases and 2 bases respectively. Broad study findings and their caveats: Vaccine and placebo recipients had comparable non-spike TCR breadth, which fits with the vaccine containing only spike. According to the authors, total T cell responses may have been underestimated by the TCR breadth and depth analyses. The study was not powered to compare responses between vaccine doses or regimens. Higher spike-specific TCR breadth was observed in Ad26.COV2.S recipients than in placebo recipients (P = 0.0014). After vaccination, substantial breadth of spike-specific CD8+ and CD4+ T cell responses was reported.

According to the study, the label for this sample's treatment or condition signals: roughly 18 received Ad26.COV2.S at low or high dose, single or two shots; several received placebo; per-sample allocation not given. Repertoires of vaccine and placebo recipients were sequenced from samples collected on day 63 after the first injection. In Cohort 1b, about two dozen adults aged 18-55 years were enrolled at a single site in Boston, USA, between 29 July and 7 August 2020. As a vaccine, Ad26.COV2.S was a replication-incompetent adenovirus type 26 vector that expressed a prefusion-stabilized SARS-CoV-2 spike protein derived from the original Wuhan strain. This clone showed up just once. What this receptor recognizes is not known. One base away there is no much larger clone; base qualities are not given. At the DNA level, this CDR3 is encoded by other sequences in the same sample as well.

This material consisted of peripheral blood, taken in a trial of Ad26.COV2.S vaccine versus placebo. This TCR derives from a person between 18 and 65 years old who received the Ad26.COV2.S COVID-19 vaccine or a placebo. The receptor chain draws on TRBV9 and TRBJ2-2, with a weak D call of TRBD2 (5 bases match). The CDR3 has the sequence CASSPRTNTGELFF. The nucleotides are TGTGCCAGCAGCCCCAGGACTAACACCGGGGAGCTGTTTTTT.